This T cell receptor beta chain is from a study of early T cells in non-severe SARS-CoV-2 infection. Overall study: Chains from this unsorted whole-blood bulk RNA could not be paired. Study findings and constraints: Lookups in VDJdb leaned toward anti-spike CD8 responses and missed private and CD4 specificities.

Germline CDR1 SGHRS, CDR2 YFSETQ. V lost 3 bases to trimming and J lost 1 base; unmatched junction nucleotides: 7. This CDR3 has 18 amino acids. Unique molecular identifiers tagged individual cDNA molecules. TCRdb reprocessed the 5' RACE reads with MiXCR, giving one entry per CDR3 protein. This sample has 70,000 to 75,000 distinct CDR3 sequences, with over 9% found just once. A few counts support this clonotype. The antigen remains undetermined. This receptor was taken from an adult who was a healthcare worker with PCR-confirmed SARS-CoV-2 infection or an uninfected control (not recorded which). The specimen sequenced was whole blood. The chain links TRBV5-1 to TRBJ2-3, with 14 bases lining up with TRBD2. As DNA, the CDR3 is TGCGCCAGCAGCTCCCAGGGACTAGCGGGAGTTGGCACAGATACGCAGTATTTT. Protein: CASSSQGLAGVGTDTQYF.